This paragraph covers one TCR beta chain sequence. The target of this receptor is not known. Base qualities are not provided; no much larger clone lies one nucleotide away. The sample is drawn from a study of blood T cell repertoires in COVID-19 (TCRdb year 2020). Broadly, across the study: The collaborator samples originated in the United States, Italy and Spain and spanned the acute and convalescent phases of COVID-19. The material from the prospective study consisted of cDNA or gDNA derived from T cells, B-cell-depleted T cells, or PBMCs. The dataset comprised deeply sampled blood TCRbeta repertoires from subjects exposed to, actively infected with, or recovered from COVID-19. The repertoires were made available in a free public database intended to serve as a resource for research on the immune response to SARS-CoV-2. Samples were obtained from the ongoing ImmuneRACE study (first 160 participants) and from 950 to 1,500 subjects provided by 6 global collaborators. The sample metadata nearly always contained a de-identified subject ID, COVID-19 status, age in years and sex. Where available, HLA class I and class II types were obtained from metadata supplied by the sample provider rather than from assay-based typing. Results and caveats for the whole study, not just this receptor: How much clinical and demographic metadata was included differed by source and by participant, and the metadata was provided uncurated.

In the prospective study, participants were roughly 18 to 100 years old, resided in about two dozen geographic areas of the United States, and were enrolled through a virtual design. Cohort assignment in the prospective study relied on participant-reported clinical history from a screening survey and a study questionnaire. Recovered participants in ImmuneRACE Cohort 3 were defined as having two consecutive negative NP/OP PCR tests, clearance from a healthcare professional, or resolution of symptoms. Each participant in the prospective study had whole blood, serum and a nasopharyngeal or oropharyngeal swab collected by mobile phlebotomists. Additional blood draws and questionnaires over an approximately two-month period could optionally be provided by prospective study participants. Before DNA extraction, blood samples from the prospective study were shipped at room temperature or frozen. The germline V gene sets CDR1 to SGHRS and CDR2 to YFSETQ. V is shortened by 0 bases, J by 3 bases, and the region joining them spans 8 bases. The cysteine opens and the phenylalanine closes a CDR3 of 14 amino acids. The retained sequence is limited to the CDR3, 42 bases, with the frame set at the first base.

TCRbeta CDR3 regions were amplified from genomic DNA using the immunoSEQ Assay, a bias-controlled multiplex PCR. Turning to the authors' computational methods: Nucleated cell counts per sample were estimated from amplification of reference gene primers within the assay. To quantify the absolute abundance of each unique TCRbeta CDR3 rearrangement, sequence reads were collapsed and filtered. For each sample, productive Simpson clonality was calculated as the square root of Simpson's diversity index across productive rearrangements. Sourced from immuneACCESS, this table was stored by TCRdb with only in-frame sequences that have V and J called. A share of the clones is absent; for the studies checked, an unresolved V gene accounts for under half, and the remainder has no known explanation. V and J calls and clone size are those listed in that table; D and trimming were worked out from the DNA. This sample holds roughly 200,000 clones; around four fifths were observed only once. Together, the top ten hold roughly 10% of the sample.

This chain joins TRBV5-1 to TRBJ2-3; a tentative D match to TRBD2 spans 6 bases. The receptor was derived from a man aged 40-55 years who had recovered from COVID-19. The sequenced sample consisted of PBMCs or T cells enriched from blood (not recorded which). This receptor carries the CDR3 CASSLGLATDTQYF. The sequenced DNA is TGCGCCAGCAGCTTGGGTCTAGCGACAGATACGCAGTATTTT.